This TCR beta chain was sequenced in a study of T cells after posttransplantation cyclophosphamide. CDR3 size: 19 residues. CDR1 is SGDLS, CDR2 YYNGEE, per germline. Losses at the gene ends were 4 bases for V and 0 bases for J; bases not matched to a gene: 11. Points from the study as a whole: Skin or GI-infiltrating T cells shared few TRB sequences with blood. After PTCy, TRB diversity resembled that of CNI/methotrexate controls. Donor CD8+ memory clones often dominated recipient blood repertoires at later times.

Comment on this clone: Its antigen is unidentified.

TCRdb's table, derived via immunoSEQ multiplex PCR, lists solely in-frame clones and lacks some. Of about 22,000 clones listed, approximately 97% were seen once; the top ten hold 0.1% to 0.15%. The naive gate required viable CD3+CD4+ or CD3+CD8+ cells with CCR7+CD45RA+CD45RO-CD95-CD27+CD28+ phenotype. This related bone marrow graft donor gave peripheral blood on the day of marrow donation. The receptor comes from a man between 45 and 60 years old in good health, CMV-negative, and a related stem cell transplant donor. What was sequenced was naive CD4+ T cells sorted from PBMCs. The chain is built from TRBV9 and TRBJ2-1; 12 bases agree with TRBD2. Here the CDR3 DNA reads TGTGCCAGCAGCCTACAGGGACTAGCGGGTTATAGCTCCTACAATGAGCAGTTCTTC. Encoded protein: CASSLQGLAGYSSYNEQFF.